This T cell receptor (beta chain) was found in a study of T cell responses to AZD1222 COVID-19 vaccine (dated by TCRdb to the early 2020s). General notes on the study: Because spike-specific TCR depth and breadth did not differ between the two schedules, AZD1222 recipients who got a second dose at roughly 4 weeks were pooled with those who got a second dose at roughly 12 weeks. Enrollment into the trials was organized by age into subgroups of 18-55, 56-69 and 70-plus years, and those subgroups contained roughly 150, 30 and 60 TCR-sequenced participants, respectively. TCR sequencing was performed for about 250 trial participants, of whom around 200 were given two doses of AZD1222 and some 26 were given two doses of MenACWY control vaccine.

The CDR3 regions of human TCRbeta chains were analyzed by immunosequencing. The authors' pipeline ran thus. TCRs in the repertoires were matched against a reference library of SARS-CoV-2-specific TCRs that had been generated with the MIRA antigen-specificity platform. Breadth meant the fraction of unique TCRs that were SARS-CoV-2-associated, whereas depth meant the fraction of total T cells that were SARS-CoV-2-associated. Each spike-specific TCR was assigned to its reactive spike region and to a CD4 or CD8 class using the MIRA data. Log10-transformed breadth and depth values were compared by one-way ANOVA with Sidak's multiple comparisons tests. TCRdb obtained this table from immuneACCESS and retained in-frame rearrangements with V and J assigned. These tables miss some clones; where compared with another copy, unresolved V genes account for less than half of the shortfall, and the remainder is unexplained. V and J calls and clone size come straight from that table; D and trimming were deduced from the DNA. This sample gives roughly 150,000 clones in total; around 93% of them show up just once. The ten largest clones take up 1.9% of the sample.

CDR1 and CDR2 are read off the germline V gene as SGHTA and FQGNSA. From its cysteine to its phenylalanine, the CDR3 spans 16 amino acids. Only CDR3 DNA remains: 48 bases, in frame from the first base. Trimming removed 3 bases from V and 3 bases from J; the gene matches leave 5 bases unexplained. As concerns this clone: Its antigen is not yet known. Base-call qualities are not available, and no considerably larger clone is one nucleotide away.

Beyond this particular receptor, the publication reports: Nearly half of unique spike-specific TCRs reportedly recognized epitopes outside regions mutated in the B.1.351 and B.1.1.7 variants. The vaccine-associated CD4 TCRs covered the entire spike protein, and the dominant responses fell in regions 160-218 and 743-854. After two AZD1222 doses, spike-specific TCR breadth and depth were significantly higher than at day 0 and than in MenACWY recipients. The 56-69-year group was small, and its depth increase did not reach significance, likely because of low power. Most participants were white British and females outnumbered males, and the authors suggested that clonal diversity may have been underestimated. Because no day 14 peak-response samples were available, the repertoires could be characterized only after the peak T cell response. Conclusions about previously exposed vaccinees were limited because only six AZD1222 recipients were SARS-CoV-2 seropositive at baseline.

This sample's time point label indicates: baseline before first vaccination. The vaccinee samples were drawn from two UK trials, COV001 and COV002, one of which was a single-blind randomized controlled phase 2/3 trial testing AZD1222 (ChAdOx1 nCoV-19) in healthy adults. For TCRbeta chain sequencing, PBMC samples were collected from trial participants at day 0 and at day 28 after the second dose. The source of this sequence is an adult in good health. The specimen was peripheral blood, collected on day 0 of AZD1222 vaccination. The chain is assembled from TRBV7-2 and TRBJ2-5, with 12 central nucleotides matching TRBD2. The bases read TGTGCCAGCAGCTTTGGACTAGCGGGATTTAAAGAGACCCAGTACTTC. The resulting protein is CASSFGLAGFKETQYF.